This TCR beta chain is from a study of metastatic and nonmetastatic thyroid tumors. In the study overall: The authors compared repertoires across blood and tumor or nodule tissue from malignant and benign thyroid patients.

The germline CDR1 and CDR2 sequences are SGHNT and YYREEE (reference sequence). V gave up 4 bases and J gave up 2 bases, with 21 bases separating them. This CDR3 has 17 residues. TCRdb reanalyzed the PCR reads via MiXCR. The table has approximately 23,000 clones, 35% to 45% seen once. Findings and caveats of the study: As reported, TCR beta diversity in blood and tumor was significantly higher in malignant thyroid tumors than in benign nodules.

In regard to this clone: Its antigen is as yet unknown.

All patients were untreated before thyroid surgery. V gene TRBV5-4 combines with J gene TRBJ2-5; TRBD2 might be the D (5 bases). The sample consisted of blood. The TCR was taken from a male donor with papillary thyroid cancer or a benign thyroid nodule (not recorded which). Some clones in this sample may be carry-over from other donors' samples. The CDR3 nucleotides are TGTGCCAGCAGCCCCCTTGGTGTCGGGAATCCTCAAGAGACCCAGTACTTC. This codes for CASSPLGVGNPQETQYF.